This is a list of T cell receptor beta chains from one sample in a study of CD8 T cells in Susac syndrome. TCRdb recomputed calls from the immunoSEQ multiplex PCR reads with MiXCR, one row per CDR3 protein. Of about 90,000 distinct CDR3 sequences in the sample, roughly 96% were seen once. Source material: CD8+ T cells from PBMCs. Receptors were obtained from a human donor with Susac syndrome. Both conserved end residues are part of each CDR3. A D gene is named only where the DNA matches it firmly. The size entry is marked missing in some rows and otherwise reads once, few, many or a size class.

CDR3 DNA: TGCGCCAGCAGCTTGGAGCCGGACGGAGTAGCTTTCTTT; CDR3 protein: CASSLEPDGVAFF; CDR3 length: 13; J gene: TRBJ1-1; V gene: TRBV5-1; clone size: .; D gene: .
CDR3 DNA: TGCAGCGTTGCGTCAGTGGGACCAACCTACGAGCAGTACTTC; CDR3 protein: CSVASVGPTYEQYF; CDR3 length: 14; J gene: TRBJ2-7; V gene: TRBV29-1; clone size: .; D gene: .
CDR3 DNA: TGTGCCAGCAGCCAAGATACCCCCTGGGGTAGCAATCAGCCCCAGCATTTT; CDR3 protein: CASSQDTPWGSNQPQHF; CDR3 length: 17; J gene: TRBJ1-5; V gene: TRBV3-1; clone size: .; D gene: .
CDR3 DNA: TGTGCCTGGAGTGTACCCCAGCGGGGGCGGGGGGGAGCTTTCTTT; CDR3 protein: CAWSVPQRGRGGAFF; CDR3 length: 15; J gene: TRBJ1-1; V gene: TRBV30; clone size: .; D gene: .
CDR3 DNA: TGTGCCTGGAGTACCCTACAGGGCCGGGAGACCCAGTACTTC; CDR3 protein: CAWSTLQGRETQYF; CDR3 length: 14; J gene: TRBJ2-5; V gene: TRBV30; clone size: .; D gene: .
CDR3 DNA: TGTGCCAGCAGCCCACAGGGACAGAGTACCTACGAGCAGTACTTC; CDR3 protein: CASSPQGQSTYEQYF; CDR3 length: 15; J gene: TRBJ2-7; V gene: TRBV4-2; clone size: .; D gene: TRBD1
CDR3 DNA: TGTGCCAGCAGCTTAGGAGGGATCAACTATGGCTACACCTTC; CDR3 protein: CASSLGGINYGYTF; CDR3 length: 14; J gene: TRBJ1-2; V gene: TRBV7-8; clone size: .; D gene: .
CDR3 DNA: TGCGCCAGCAGCCAAGGAGAAGGGTGGACTGAAGCTTTCTTT; CDR3 protein: CASSQGEGWTEAFF; CDR3 length: 14; J gene: TRBJ1-1; V gene: TRBV4-3; clone size: .; D gene: .
CDR3 DNA: TGCAGCGTTGAAGGACAGGGGGATGAAAAACTGTTTTTT; CDR3 protein: CSVEGQGDEKLFF; CDR3 length: 13; J gene: TRBJ1-4; V gene: TRBV29-1; clone size: .; D gene: TRBD1
CDR3 DNA: TGTGCCAGCAGCCAGACAGGGATGGGTATGGATGGCTACACCTTC; CDR3 protein: CASSQTGMGMDGYTF; CDR3 length: 15; J gene: TRBJ1-2; V gene: TRBV3-1; clone size: .; D gene: TRBD1
CDR3 DNA: TGTGCCAGCAGCGAAGGACAGGGAGGGGTGAACACTGAAGCTTTCTTT; CDR3 protein: CASSEGQGGVNTEAFF; CDR3 length: 16; J gene: TRBJ1-1; V gene: TRBV9; clone size: once; D gene: TRBD1
CDR3 DNA: TGCAGTGCTAAGGGCGGCCCCACCGCTTCCTACAATGAGCAGTTCTTC; CDR3 protein: CSAKGGPTASYNEQFF; CDR3 length: 16; J gene: TRBJ2-1; V gene: TRBV20-1; clone size: .; D gene: .
CDR3 DNA: TGTGCCAGCAGTTTAAGGGACGGGGGCCAAGAGACCCAGTACTTC; CDR3 protein: CASSLRDGGQETQYF; CDR3 length: 15; J gene: TRBJ2-5; V gene: TRBV27; clone size: .; D gene: .
CDR3 DNA: TGTGCCAGCCGGTCGGAGAACACTGAAGCTTTCTTT; CDR3 protein: CASRSENTEAFF; CDR3 length: 12; J gene: TRBJ1-1; V gene: TRBV19; clone size: .; D gene: .
CDR3 DNA: TGTGCCAGCAGTTACTCTTGGGGGCTTGAAGCTTTCTTT; CDR3 protein: CASSYSWGLEAFF; CDR3 length: 13; J gene: TRBJ1-1; V gene: TRBV6-2/TRBV6-3; clone size: .; D gene: .
CDR3 DNA: TGTGCCAGCAGGGGGGACCAGGGGAATGAAAAACTGTTTTTT; CDR3 protein: CASRGDQGNEKLFF; CDR3 length: 14; J gene: TRBJ1-4; V gene: TRBV2; clone size: .; D gene: .
CDR3 DNA: TGTGCCTGGGCTGGGGGACAGGGACTCACAGATACGCAGTATTTT; CDR3 protein: CAWAGGQGLTDTQYF; CDR3 length: 15; J gene: TRBJ2-3; V gene: TRBV30; clone size: .; D gene: TRBD1
CDR3 DNA: TGTGCCAGCAGCCAAGACAGGGGGAGCTATGGCTACACCTTC; CDR3 protein: CASSQDRGSYGYTF; CDR3 length: 14; J gene: TRBJ1-2; V gene: TRBV4-2; clone size: .; D gene: TRBD1
CDR3 DNA: TGCGCCAGCAGCTTGGAGGGGGATACGCAGTATTTT; CDR3 protein: CASSLEGDTQYF; CDR3 length: 12; J gene: TRBJ2-3; V gene: TRBV5-1; clone size: .; D gene: .
CDR3 DNA: TGCAGTGCTAGAGGGTCCAGCACAGATACGCAGTATTTT; CDR3 protein: CSARGSSTDTQYF; CDR3 length: 13; J gene: TRBJ2-3; V gene: TRBV20-1; clone size: .; D gene: .
CDR3 DNA: TGTGCCAGCAATAAGGGAGACTATGGCTACACCTTC; CDR3 protein: CASNKGDYGYTF; CDR3 length: 12; J gene: TRBJ1-2; V gene: TRBV12-3/TRBV12-4; clone size: .; D gene: .
CDR3 DNA: TGCAGTGCTAGAGAATGGCGGAGCTACGAGCAGTACTTC; CDR3 protein: CSAREWRSYEQYF; CDR3 length: 13; J gene: TRBJ2-7; V gene: TRBV20-1; clone size: .; D gene: .
CDR3 DNA: TGCAGTGCTAGGCTGACAGACAATCAGCCCCAGCATTTT; CDR3 protein: CSARLTDNQPQHF; CDR3 length: 13; J gene: TRBJ1-5; V gene: TRBV20-1; clone size: .; D gene: .
CDR3 DNA: TGTGCCAGCAGTTACCGGGGAGGGGGATACGAGCAGTACTTC; CDR3 protein: CASSYRGGGYEQYF; CDR3 length: 14; J gene: TRBJ2-7; V gene: TRBV6-2/TRBV6-3; clone size: .; D gene: .
CDR3 DNA: TGTGCCAGCAGCTCCCAGCCGTTAGCGGGGGGACCTGATACGCAGTATTTT; CDR3 protein: CASSSQPLAGGPDTQYF; CDR3 length: 17; J gene: TRBJ2-3; V gene: TRBV7-2; clone size: .; D gene: TRBD2
CDR3 DNA: TGTGCTAGCAGCTTAGGGGGGGGATACCTCTTGCGGTACACCTTC; CDR3 protein: CASSLGGGYLLRYTF; CDR3 length: 15; J gene: TRBJ1-2; V gene: TRBV7-7; clone size: once; D gene: .
CDR3 DNA: TGCGCCAGCAGCGTGGGGGAGCCAGCAGATACGCAGTATTTT; CDR3 protein: CASSVGEPADTQYF; CDR3 length: 14; J gene: TRBJ2-3; V gene: TRBV5-1; clone size: .; D gene: .
CDR3 DNA: TGCGCCAGCAGCCCGCCGACAGGGAGTGCCTATGGCTACACCTTC; CDR3 protein: CASSPPTGSAYGYTF; CDR3 length: 15; J gene: TRBJ1-2; V gene: TRBV5-1; clone size: .; D gene: TRBD1
CDR3 DNA: TGTGCCTGGAGCGACAGCAGCAATCAGCCCCAGCATTTT; CDR3 protein: CAWSDSSNQPQHF; CDR3 length: 13; J gene: TRBJ1-5; V gene: TRBV30; clone size: .; D gene: .
CDR3 DNA: TGTGCCAGCAGTCGAAATAGGGCGGTGGGGGCCAACGTCCTGACTTTC; CDR3 protein: CASSRNRAVGANVLTF; CDR3 length: 16; J gene: TRBJ2-6; V gene: TRBV28; clone size: .; D gene: .
CDR3 DNA: TGTGCCAGCAGCTCCCGGGGGCCCTCCTACAATGAGCAGTTCTTC; CDR3 protein: CASSSRGPSYNEQFF; CDR3 length: 15; J gene: TRBJ2-1; V gene: TRBV7-2; clone size: .; D gene: .
CDR3 DNA: TGCGCCAGCAGCCAAGACTTAGTTGGGACCTACAATGAGCAGTTCTTC; CDR3 protein: CASSQDLVGTYNEQFF; CDR3 length: 16; J gene: TRBJ2-1; V gene: TRBV4-3; clone size: .; D gene: .
CDR3 DNA: TGTGCCAGCAGCCTCTTAGCCCCAGAGACCCAGTACTTC; CDR3 protein: CASSLLAPETQYF; CDR3 length: 13; J gene: TRBJ2-5; V gene: TRBV28; clone size: .; D gene: .
CDR3 DNA: TGCAGTGCTACAATTGGGGTAACGAATGAGCAGTTCTTC; CDR3 protein: CSATIGVTNEQFF; CDR3 length: 13; J gene: TRBJ2-1; V gene: TRBV20-1; clone size: once; D gene: .
CDR3 DNA: TGCGCCAGCAGCCAAGACGAGACTGCGCCCTACAATGAGCAGTTCTTC; CDR3 protein: CASSQDETAPYNEQFF; CDR3 length: 16; J gene: TRBJ2-1; V gene: TRBV4-3; clone size: .; D gene: .
CDR3 DNA: TGTGCCAGCAGCCGGGGACAGGGGCAAGAGACCCAGTACTTC; CDR3 protein: CASSRGQGQETQYF; CDR3 length: 14; J gene: TRBJ2-5; V gene: TRBV3-1; clone size: .; D gene: TRBD1
CDR3 DNA: TGTGCCAGCAGCATCACAGGGAGCGGGGAGCTGTTTTTT; CDR3 protein: CASSITGSGELFF; CDR3 length: 13; J gene: TRBJ2-2; V gene: TRBV7-3; clone size: .; D gene: .
CDR3 DNA: TGTGCCAGCAGCTTCGGAGAGGCTACCCCCTACGAGCAGTACTTC; CDR3 protein: CASSFGEATPYEQYF; CDR3 length: 15; J gene: TRBJ2-7; V gene: TRBV7-9; clone size: .; D gene: .
CDR3 DNA: TGTGCCAGCTCACTCGGGACTAGCGGTTTCGACGAGCAGTACTTC; CDR3 protein: CASSLGTSGFDEQYF; CDR3 length: 15; J gene: TRBJ2-7; V gene: TRBV18; clone size: .; D gene: TRBD2
CDR3 DNA: TGTGCCACCAGCAGAGATGGTTTAGGGGCAGCCGCCCCTAGCACAGATACGCAGTATTTT; CDR3 protein: CATSRDGLGAAAPSTDTQYF; CDR3 length: 20; J gene: TRBJ2-3; V gene: TRBV15; clone size: .; D gene: .
CDR3 DNA: TGTGCCAGCAGCCAAGATCGGAACCCCACGCAGTATTTT; CDR3 protein: CASSQDRNPTQYF; CDR3 length: 13; J gene: TRBJ2-3; V gene: TRBV3-1; clone size: .; D gene: .
CDR3 DNA: TGTGCCAGCAGTCGGACCAGTTGGGGCACTGAAGCTTTCTTT; CDR3 protein: CASSRTSWGTEAFF; CDR3 length: 14; J gene: TRBJ1-1; V gene: TRBV6-1; clone size: .; D gene: .
CDR3 DNA: TGCAGCGTTCAGCGGGTCGGGTCCTACGAGCAGTACTTC; CDR3 protein: CSVQRVGSYEQYF; CDR3 length: 13; J gene: TRBJ2-7; V gene: TRBV29-1; clone size: .; D gene: .
CDR3 DNA: TGCGCCAGCAGCCAAGGATCAGGAGCCGGAGATACGCAGTATTTT; CDR3 protein: CASSQGSGAGDTQYF; CDR3 length: 15; J gene: TRBJ2-3; V gene: TRBV4-1; clone size: .; D gene: .
CDR3 DNA: TGTGCCAGCAGCGTAGCTGGGGGGCGCACAGATACGCAGTATTTT; CDR3 protein: CASSVAGGRTDTQYF; CDR3 length: 15; J gene: TRBJ2-3; V gene: TRBV9; clone size: few; D gene: .
CDR3 DNA: TGTGCCACCACCAAAGGAGGGGGGGCAAATCAGCCCCAGCATTTT; CDR3 protein: CATTKGGGANQPQHF; CDR3 length: 15; J gene: TRBJ1-5; V gene: TRBV15; clone size: .; D gene: .
CDR3 DNA: TGTGCCAGTAATGGCAACTACAATCAGCCCCAGCATTTT; CDR3 protein: CASNGNYNQPQHF; CDR3 length: 13; J gene: TRBJ1-5; V gene: TRBV19; clone size: .; D gene: .
CDR3 DNA: TGTGCCAGCAGCCACGGCACCCTCGGCTACACCTTC; CDR3 protein: CASSHGTLGYTF; CDR3 length: 12; J gene: TRBJ1-2; V gene: TRBV3-1; clone size: .; D gene: .
CDR3 DNA: TGTGCCAGCAGACACGGAGCGGAGGGGGACAGGATCACCTACGAGCAGTACTTC; CDR3 protein: CASRHGAEGDRITYEQYF; CDR3 length: 18; J gene: TRBJ2-7; V gene: TRBV7-9; clone size: .; D gene: TRBD1
CDR3 DNA: TGTGCCTGGAGTCCACCGTCCCGTGGGGAGATGAACACTGAAGCTTTCTTT; CDR3 protein: CAWSPPSRGEMNTEAFF; CDR3 length: 17; J gene: TRBJ1-1; V gene: TRBV30; clone size: .; D gene: .